What follows are 19 T cell receptor beta chains derived from one specimen sequenced in a study of vaccination and CD4 T cells after COVID-19. These TCRs are of unknown antigen specificity. Sequenced with the Oncomine TCR Beta short-read assay was DNA taken from cultured CD4+ T cells. TCRdb processed the PCR reads anew with MiXCR; each CDR3 protein has one entry. The sample yields approximately 12,000 distinct CDR3 sequences, roughly 50% seen once. Stated treatment: roughly 11-day PBMC culture with coronavirus spike peptide pools or control peptides (ViraFEST assay). Specimen: CD4+ T cells from blood, cultured in vitro. The receptors stem from a human donor who had recovered from COVID-19.

The genes are TRBV5-1 and TRBJ2-7; tentative D call: TRBD1 (6 bases). In germline, CDR1 is SGHRS, CDR2 YFSETQ. This CDR3 has 14 amino acids. V was shortened by 4 bases and J by 3 bases, with 14 bases between the two germline ends. The CDR3 coding sequence is TGCGCCAGCAGCACACAGGGAACACTCTACGAGCAGTACTTC. Protein product: CASSTQGTLYEQYF.

This clonotype was seen more than once but under ten times. This rearrangement joins TRBV6-4 to TRBJ2-2; tentative D call: TRBD2 (6 bases). V shed 0 bases and J shed 6 bases, with 8 bases lying between them. The CDR3 consists of 14 residues. Germline values: CDR1 MRHNA, CDR2 SNTAGT. The CDR3 coding sequence is TGTGCCAGCAGTGACTCGCGGGGAGCCGGGGAGCTGTTTTTT. Translated, it gives CASSDSRGAGELFF.

The sample holds a few counts of this clonotype. The chain links TRBV20-1 to TRBJ2-3, with TRBD2 identical over 8 bases. Trimming took 2 bases from V and 0 from J; bases not matched to a gene: 10. This CDR3 contains 17 residues. Germline loops: CDR1 DFQATT, CDR2 SNEGSKA (reference sequence). The CDR3 DNA follows: TGCAGTGCTAGATACTCCGGGGGGGGGACTAGCACAGATACGCAGTATTTT. Translated, it gives CSARYSGGGTSTDTQYF.

V gene TRBV7-8 combines with J gene TRBJ1-1; TRBD1 aligns across 9 bases. This CDR3 has 17 residues. CDR1 and CDR2 from the germline V gene are SGHVS and FQNEAQ. With V trimmed by 1 base and J by 4 bases, 10 bases remained unmatched. This CDR3 reads CASSLGGQGMMSTEAFF. The CDR3 DNA follows: TGTGCCAGCAGCTTAGGGGGACAGGGAATGATGAGCACTGAAGCTTTCTTT.

This chain joins TRBV6-1 and TRBJ1-1, with 11 bases aligning to TRBD1. Germline CDR1 reads MNHNS; CDR2 reads SASEGT. There are 14 residues in the CDR3. The V and J ends lost 5 bases and 7 bases, in that order; junction bases with no gene match: 6. CDR3 sequence reads: CASSNGQGAFEAFF. The DNA of the CDR3 is TGTGCCAGCAGTAACGGACAGGGGGCGTTTGAAGCTTTCTTT.

This clonotype was counted between two and nine times. This sequence joins TRBV6-2 or TRBV6-3 and TRBJ1-5; possibly TRBD1 for D (6 bases). The CDR3 length is 15 residues. V gave up 7 bases and J gave up 2 bases, with 15 bases separating them. Germline V gene sequence: CDR1 MNHEY, CDR2 SVGEGT. The CDR3 here is CASNSGGFGNQPQHF. DNA of the CDR3: TGTGCCAGCAATTCTGGGGGCTTCGGCAATCAGCCCCAGCATTTT.

This clonotype was counted a few times. The CDR3 DNA reads as TGTGCCAGCAGCTTAATGGGGGACTACACAGATACGCAGTATTTT. It is translated as CASSLMGDYTDTQYF. The rearrangement joins TRBV7-2 to TRBJ2-3; 7 bases match TRBD2. This CDR3 contains 15 residues. J lost 2 bases, V lost 2 bases, and 4 bases had no gene match. Per germline, CDR1 SGHTA and CDR2 FQGNSA.

This clonotype is classed as large (0.1 to 1%). The chain uses TRBV7-2 and TRBJ1-5; TRBD1 agrees at 7 bases. This CDR3 has 13 amino acids. The germline CDR1 and CDR2 sequences are SGHTA and FQGNSA. With 4 bases clipped from V and 4 bases from J, the junction kept 1 base outside the gene matches. CDR3 residues: CASSSRGNQPQHF. In DNA, the CDR3 is TGTGCCAGCAGCTCCAGGGGGAATCAGCCCCAGCATTTT.

This clonotype occurred a few times. The chain couples TRBV4-3 to TRBJ1-1, with D unresolved. The CDR3 covers 14 residues. Germline V gene data show CDR1 as LGHNA and CDR2 as YSLEER. Trimming shortened V by 2 bases and J by 1 base, and 8 bases separated the two germline ends. The CDR3 DNA follows: TGCGCCAGCAGCCAATTCACAGAGAACACTGAAGCTTTCTTT. Translation: CASSQFTENTEAFF.

V and J are TRBV7-9 and TRBJ2-2, with 7 bases identical to TRBD1. Per the germline V gene, CDR1 is SEHNR and CDR2 is FQNEAQ (reference sequence). The CDR3 length is 16 residues. V dropped 5 bases and J dropped 3; count of bases not matched to a gene: 9. The chain's CDR3 is CASSPLGTDHTGELFF. CDR3 nucleotides: TGTGCCAGCAGCCCCCTGGGGACAGACCACACCGGGGAGCTGTTTTTT.

The chain carries TRBV20-1 and TRBJ1-5; 7 bases are a match to TRBD1. From germline, CDR1 is DFQATT and CDR2 SNEGSKA (reference sequence). The trim removed 6 bases at V and 6 bases at J, leaving 14 bases unmatched. This CDR3 has 15 residues. In DNA form, the CDR3 reads TGCAGTGCCCGGCCGACAGGGAGACAGGGTCAGCCCCAGCATTTT. Its translation is CSARPTGRQGQPQHF.

This clonotype was seen only a few times. The chain joins TRBV2 to TRBJ1-2; 8 bases map to TRBD1. The germline gives CDR1 SNHLY, CDR2 FYNNEI. CDR3 length equals 14 residues. V shed 6 bases and J 2 bases; nucleotides not matched to a gene: 5. CDR3 protein: CASRGTGPNYGYTF. The CDR3 region has the DNA TGTGCCAGCAGGGGGACAGGCCCGAACTATGGCTACACCTTC.

This clonotype showed up just a few times. This rearrangement joins TRBV7-2 to TRBJ2-5, with D uncertain. V was cut by 1 base and J by 2 bases, with 5 bases left in between. The CDR3 spans 13 residues. Germline loops: CDR1 SGHTA, CDR2 FQGNSA. The CDR3 region has the DNA TGTGCCAGCAGCTTAGTCTTACAAGAGACCCAGTACTTC. It translates to CASSLVLQETQYF. Full variable domain (missing parts from reference TRBV7-2 and TRBJ2-5): GAGVSQSPSNKVTEKGKDVELRCDPISGHTALYWYRQSLGQGLEFLIYFQGNSAPDKSGLPSDRFSAERTGGSVSTLTIQRTQQEDSAVYLCASSLVLQETQYFGPGTRLLVL.

CDR3 region: CASTKGQGGTEAFF. The CDR3, as DNA: TGTGCCAGTACCAAGGGACAGGGGGGCACTGAAGCTTTCTTT. The V gene is TRBV19, the J gene TRBJ1-1; TRBD1 matches 11 bases. Germline V gene sequence: CDR1 LNHDA, CDR2 SQIVND (reference sequence). The CDR3 is 14 amino acids. V dropped 7 bases and J dropped 4; count of bases not matched to a gene: 5. The whole variable domain, filled in from reference TRBV19 and TRBJ1-1, reads DGGITQSPKYLFRKEGQNVTLSCEQNLNHDAMYWYRQDPGQGLRLIYYSQIVNDFQKGDIAEGYSVSREKKESFPLTVTSAQKNPTAFYLCASTKGQGGTEAFFGQGTRLTVV.

This chain joins TRBV28 and TRBJ1-5; D is undetermined. CDR3 length: 12 residues. Trimming removed 6 bases from V and 5 bases from J, with 8 bases in between. From germline, CDR1 is MDHEN and CDR2 SYDVKM. This CDR3 reads CASRGTDQPQHF. The CDR3 nucleotides read TGTGCCAGCAGGGGTACTGATCAGCCCCAGCATTTT.

In this sample, this clonotype turned up once. The V call is TRBV27, the J call TRBJ2-7; D may be TRBD1 or TRBD2 (6 bases each). Trimming cost V 7 bases and J 5 bases, with 18 bases left between them. CDR3 length equals 14 residues. Germline V gene lookup returns CDR1 MNHEY and CDR2 SMNVEV (reference sequence). In DNA, the CDR3 is TGTGCCAGCATGGGGGGAGGCAGGGGCCACGAGCAGTACTTC. Protein: CASMGGGRGHEQYF.

The chain has TRBV19 and TRBJ1-2; D call uncertain. This CDR3 spans 13 amino acids. Trimming removed 3 bases at V and 3 bases at J, with 8 bases between. Germline V CDR1 and CDR2: LNHDA, SQIVND (reference sequence). CDR3 loop: CASSIRADYGYTF. Here the CDR3 DNA reads TGTGCCAGTAGTATTCGGGCAGACTATGGCTACACCTTC.

This chain links TRBV7-9 with TRBJ1-1, with D hard to call. V was pared by 4 bases and J by 4 bases, with 10 bases between. In germline, CDR1 is SEHNR, CDR2 FQNEAQ (reference sequence). This CDR3 has 13 residues. CDR3 loop: CASSWVEATEAFF. As DNA, the CDR3 is TGTGCCAGCAGCTGGGTGGAGGCCACTGAAGCTTTCTTT.

A remark on this clonotype: At one boundary the junction diverges from the germline segment, which might be a read error. This rearrangement joins TRBV2 to TRBJ1-5; D not resolved. Germline assignment: CDR1 SNHLY and CDR2 FYNNEI. The CDR3 runs 13 residues. The CDR3: CASTTQVDQPQHF. The CDR3 region has the DNA TGTGCCAGCACGACCCAGGTCGATCAACCCCAGCATTTT.